One sample yielded the 5 T cell receptor beta chains listed below, sequenced in a study of blood T cell repertoires in COVID-19. Assay: immunoSEQ multiplex PCR; the TCRdb copy retains only in-frame clones and omits some. The sample contains roughly 81,000 clones, about 88% of which appear only once. Sample: peripheral blood. All receptors come from a man in his 70s with active or convalescent COVID-19.

The chain couples TRBV15 to TRBJ2-5; 14 bases match TRBD2. With V trimmed by 1 base and J by 2 bases, 6 bases remained unmatched. Germline loops: CDR1 LNHNV, CDR2 YYDKDF (reference sequence). This CDR3 is 18 amino acids long. The CDR3 nucleotides read TGTGCCACCAGCAGAGTTCGGACTAGCGGGGGGATACAAGAGACCCAGTACTTC. Protein sequence: CATSRVRTSGGIQETQYF.

The gene calls are TRBV9 and TRBJ1-6; TRBD1 agrees at 10 bases. This CDR3 is 15 amino acids long. Germline V gene data show CDR1 as SGDLS and CDR2 as YYNGEE. V dropped 1 base and J dropped 9; count of bases not matched to a gene: 4. In nucleotides, the CDR3 is TGTGCCAGCAGCGTAAGAGGGACAGGGGCTTCACCCCTCCACTTT. Translated, it gives CASSVRGTGASPLHF.

CDR3 sequence reads: CASSLNPTGYYEQYF. CDR3 DNA sequence: TGTGCCAGCAGCTTAAACCCGACAGGTTACTACGAGCAGTACTTC. The chain carries TRBV11-2 and TRBJ2-7; tentatively, D is TRBD1 (6 bases). Germline V gives CDR1 SGHAT, CDR2 FQNNGV. The germline V and J ends were trimmed by 2 bases and 3 bases, with 14 bases remaining between them. The CDR3 extends over 15 amino acids.

This clone was found a few times. J is TRBJ1-2 and V is TRBV5-5; 9 nucleotides line up with TRBD1. The CDR3 totals 15 residues. V gave up 0 bases and J gave up 4 bases; unmatched junction bases: 4. Germline V gives CDR1 SGHKS, CDR2 YYEKEE (reference sequence). CDR3 sequence: CASSLVGQGGYGYTF. The CDR3 DNA is TGTGCCAGCAGCTTGGTGGGACAGGGAGGCTATGGCTACACCTTC.

This chain joins TRBV11-2 and TRBJ2-7; TRBD1 matches at 7 bases. V shed 5 bases and J 0 bases; nucleotides not matched to a gene: 4. This CDR3 contains 14 residues. Germline loops: CDR1 SGHAT, CDR2 FQNNGV. The CDR3 bases are TGTGCCAGCAGCACCAGACAGGGCTCCTACGAGCAGTACTTC. This codes for CASSTRQGSYEQYF.